A selection of T cell receptor beta chains follows, all from one sample in a study of memory CD4+ T cells and cytomegalovirus serostatus. Some clones are missing from TCRdb's copy, which holds only in-frame ones; the method was immunoSEQ multiplex PCR. The table includes about 67,000 clones, about 70% detected once. Material: memory CD4+ T cells from blood. These receptors all come from an adult in good health and CMV-seropositive. The CDR3 runs from the conserved cysteine through the conserved F or W. The D gene is left open where the match is weak. The size of a clone is reported for some rows only, either as once, few or many, or as a class for expanded clones.

d_call,v_call,j_call,clone_size,cdr3_length,cdr3_aa,cdr3_nt
TRBD2,TRBV30,TRBJ2-7,NA,15,CAWSIGLAGAYEQYF,TGTGCCTGGAGTATTGGACTAGCGGGAGCCTACGAGCAGTACTTC
NA,TRBV5-4,TRBJ1-1,NA,17,CASRGLSSDRQISEAFF,TGTGCCAGCAGGGGTTTAAGTTCGGACAGACAAATATCCGAGGCTTTCTTT
NA,TRBV6-5,TRBJ2-5,NA,13,CASSYIAQETQYF,TGTGCCAGCAGTTATATCGCACAAGAGACCCAGTACTTC
NA,TRBV28,TRBJ1-2,NA,14,CASSLGREAYGYTF,TGTGCCAGCAGTTTGGGCAGGGAGGCCTATGGCTACACCTTC
TRBD2,TRBV5-1,TRBJ2-4,NA,15,CASSLSWGGLNIQYF,TGCGCCAGCAGCTTATCCTGGGGAGGGCTAAACATTCAGTACTTC
NA,TRBV9,TRBJ2-5,NA,14,CASSVEPRQETQYF,TGTGCCAGCAGCGTAGAACCGCGACAAGAGACCCAGTACTTC
TRBD2,TRBV2,TRBJ2-7,NA,13,CASSARGDYEQYF,TGTGCCAGCAGTGCGCGGGGGGACTACGAGCAGTACTTC
NA,TRBV9,TRBJ2-7,NA,13,CASSVEEYYEQYF,TGTGCCAGCAGCGTAGAAGAATACTACGAGCAGTACTTC
TRBD1,TRBV7-3,TRBJ1-6,NA,16,CASSLTGTGTASPLHF,TGTGCCAGCAGCTTAACGGGGACAGGGACAGCGTCACCCCTCCACTTT
NA,TRBV5-1,TRBJ2-3,few,12,CASSLAADTQYF,TGCGCCAGCAGCTTGGCTGCAGATACGCAGTATTTT
NA,TRBV5-1,TRBJ1-3,NA,16,CASSKDMGVAGNTIYF,TGCGCCAGCAGCAAAGACATGGGAGTAGCTGGAAACACCATATATTTT
TRBD2,TRBV7-2,TRBJ2-2,few,15,CASSLLAGDPGELFF,TGTGCCAGCAGCTTACTAGCGGGAGACCCCGGGGAGCTGTTTTTT
NA,TRBV4-2,TRBJ2-3,NA,15,CASSQVAAREDTQYF,TGTGCCAGCAGCCAAGTAGCAGCGAGGGAGGATACGCAGTATTTT
NA,TRBV20-1,TRBJ2-7,NA,11,CSARADYEQYF,TGCAGTGCTAGGGCGGACTACGAGCAGTACTTC
NA,TRBV11-1,TRBJ1-1,few,13,CASSLEGGSEAFF,TGTGCCAGCAGCTTAGAAGGGGGGTCGGAAGCTTTCTTT
NA,TRBV4-1,TRBJ2-3,NA,17,CASSQGLTGLDTDTQYF,TGCGCCAGCAGCCAAGGCCTAACAGGGCTAGACACAGATACGCAGTATTTT
TRBD2,TRBV7-3,TRBJ2-2,NA,19,CASSLAGLAGAANTGELFF,TGTGCCAGCAGCTTAGCAGGACTAGCGGGGGCCGCGAACACCGGGGAGCTGTTTTTT
NA,TRBV10-2,TRBJ2-7,NA,11,CASSDFDSPYF,TGCGCCAGCAGTGACTTTGACAGTCCGTACTTC
TRBD2,TRBV27,TRBJ2-3,few,13,CASSLSWEGSQYF,TGTGCCAGCAGTTTATCGTGGGAGGGTTCGCAGTATTTT
NA,TRBV5-1,TRBJ1-1,NA,16,CASSFNRGGTIAEAFF,TGCGCCAGCAGCTTTAACCGAGGGGGAACAATCGCTGAAGCTTTCTTT
NA,TRBV19,TRBJ1-3,NA,18,CASSTSGPSSTGRNTIYF,TGTGCCAGTAGTACCTCGGGCCCCTCGAGTACAGGCCGAAACACCATATATTTT
TRBD1,TRBV30,TRBJ1-2,NA,14,CAWRGTGGSYGYTF,TGTGCCTGGAGGGGGACAGGGGGGAGCTATGGCTACACCTTC
TRBD1,TRBV28,TRBJ2-2,NA,16,CASRPSGQGGTGELFF,TGTGCCAGCAGGCCCTCGGGACAGGGCGGCACCGGGGAGCTGTTTTTT
TRBD2,TRBV11-2,TRBJ2-7,NA,15,CASSLAGGSSYEQYF,TGTGCCAGCAGCTTAGCGGGGGGTAGCTCCTACGAGCAGTACTTC
NA,TRBV18,TRBJ1-1,NA,14,CASSPKASGVEAFF,TGTGCCAGCTCTCCTAAAGCCTCAGGGGTGGAAGCTTTCTTT
NA,TRBV7-8,TRBJ2-7,once,13,CASSRREPTEQYF,TGTGCCAGCAGCCGGAGGGAGCCGACCGAGCAGTACTTC
TRBD1,TRBV18,TRBJ2-7,NA,14,CASSIGQGGYEQYF,TGTGCCAGCTCGATTGGACAGGGAGGTTACGAGCAGTACTTC
NA,TRBV9,TRBJ2-2,NA,14,CASSVRPYTGELFF,TGTGCCAGCAGCGTAAGGCCGTACACCGGGGAGCTGTTTTTT
NA,TRBV11-2,TRBJ1-3,few,15,CASSFGHLSGNTIYF,TGTGCCAGCAGCTTCGGCCACCTATCTGGAAACACCATATATTTT
TRBD2,TRBV28,TRBJ2-7,NA,12,CASGTSGYEQYF,TGTGCCAGCGGGACTAGCGGCTACGAGCAGTACTTC
NA,TRBV19,TRBJ1-5,NA,14,CASSIGRLNQPQHF,TGTGCCAGTAGTATAGGCAGACTCAATCAGCCCCAGCATTTT
TRBD2,TRBV5-1,TRBJ2-3,NA,15,CASSGTSDWTDTQYF,TGCGCCAGCAGCGGGACTAGCGATTGGACAGATACGCAGTATTTT
NA,TRBV5-1,TRBJ1-5,NA,14,CASSLDRVDQPQHF,TGCGCCAGCAGCTTGGACAGGGTAGATCAGCCCCAGCATTTT
NA,TRBV18,TRBJ1-2,NA,17,CASSLVARGKANYGYTF,TGTGCCAGCTCACTCGTTGCCAGGGGAAAGGCTAACTATGGCTACACCTTC
NA,TRBV7-2,TRBJ1-5,NA,15,CASSLQAVPGTPQHF,TGTGCCAGCAGCTTACAGGCGGTCCCCGGTACGCCCCAGCATTTT
NA,TRBV7-2,TRBJ2-2,NA,14,CASSLQTGTGELFF,TGTGCCAGCAGCTTGCAAACAGGAACCGGGGAGCTGTTTTTT
NA,TRBV4-1,TRBJ2-2,NA,15,CASSQGARAPGELFF,TGCGCCAGCAGCCAAGGCGCAAGGGCCCCCGGGGAGCTGTTTTTT
NA,TRBV5-4,TRBJ2-5,NA,15,CASSFGGVLQETQYF,TGTGCCAGCAGCTTCGGAGGGGTGCTCCAAGAGACCCAGTACTTC
NA,TRBV4-3,TRBJ2-1,once,13,CASSQLPTGEQFF,TGCGCCAGCAGCCAATTACCGACTGGGGAGCAGTTCTTC
NA,TRBV7-3,TRBJ2-5,once,14,CASSLNREQETQYF,TGTGCCAGCAGCTTAAATCGGGAACAAGAGACCCAGTACTTC
NA,TRBV27,TRBJ1-5,NA,12,CASSRGNGAQHF,TGTGCCAGCAGCCGGGGAAATGGAGCCCAGCATTTT
NA,TRBV29-1,TRBJ1-1,NA,13,CSAGSGGNTEAFF,TGCAGCGCCGGGTCCGGGGGGAACACTGAAGCTTTCTTT
NA,TRBV6-5,TRBJ1-4,once,14,CASSRGSINEKLFF,TGTGCCAGCAGCCGGGGCAGCATCAATGAAAAACTGTTTTTT
NA,TRBV5-6,TRBJ1-1,NA,14,CASSLRQGNTEAFF,TGTGCCAGCAGCTTGAGGCAGGGGAACACTGAAGCTTTCTTT
NA,TRBV28,TRBJ2-7,NA,15,CASSLRARGSFGQYF,TGTGCCAGCAGCCTTAGAGCCAGGGGTTCTTTCGGGCAGTACTTC
NA,TRBV4-1,TRBJ2-3,NA,15,CASSRLGVTTDTQYF,TGCGCCAGCAGTCGGTTGGGGGTCACCACAGATACGCAGTATTTT
NA,TRBV12-5,TRBJ2-5,NA,14,CASGKGTERVTQYF,TGTGCTAGTGGGAAAGGGACAGAGCGGGTGACCCAGTACTTC
NA,TRBV4-1,TRBJ1-2,NA,16,CASSRLGQERGYGYTF,TGCGCCAGCAGCCGGCTGGGGCAGGAACGAGGGTATGGCTACACCTTC
NA,TRBV6-6,TRBJ2-1,NA,16,CASSYVDSASYNEQFF,TGTGCCAGCAGTTACGTTGATAGCGCATCCTACAATGAGCAGTTCTTC
TRBD1,TRBV7-2,TRBJ2-7,NA,13,CASSRDRGSEQYF,TGTGCCAGCAGCCGAGACAGGGGCTCCGAGCAGTACTTC